This T cell receptor (beta chain) appears in the sequencing data of a study of blood T cells in healthy people across ages. A second PCR, run for roughly 7 to 11 cycles, used a sample-barcoded 5' primer plus a J-beta primer mix. TCRdb analysed the 5' RACE reads with MiXCR anew, one entry per CDR3 protein. The sample consists of around 750,000 distinct CDR3 sequences, approximately 53% of them appearing once. This CDR3 comprises 15 residues. V gave up 5 bases and J gave up 3 bases; unmatched junction bases: 5. Germline lookup yields CDR1 SEHNR and CDR2 FQNEAQ (reference sequence). Sequencing used blood. The V and J genes are TRBV7-9 and TRBJ2-2; 8 positions agree with TRBD1. The sequence derives from an elderly man in good health. The CDR3 protein is CASSPDRADTGELFF. As DNA, the CDR3 is TGTGCCAGCAGCCCGGACAGGGCGGACACCGGGGAGCTGTTTTTT.